This TCR beta chain derives from a study of blood T cell repertoires in COVID-19. CDR1 is MGHRA, CDR2 YSYEKL, per germline. The CDR3 covers 15 residues. The V segment lost 3 bases and the J segment 9 bases; nucleotides outside the gene matches: 6. Under the authors' procedure: By means of reference gene primer amplification, nucleated cell counts were estimated. The protocol was immunoSEQ multiplex PCR, while the TCRdb copy is restricted to in-frame clones and leaves out a portion. The V and J calls and the clone size are those of that table, but D and trimming were determined from the DNA. This table has a few hundred thousand clones, 80% to 85% appearing once. The age range of participants was 18 to 89 years, with residence in roughly 25 US areas. Participants reported their clinical history, and cohort assignment relied on those reports. Individuals in the exposed group had encountered a COVID-19 case within 2 weeks preceding study entry.

This clonotype was sampled from a man aged 35 to 55 who had been exposed to COVID-19. The sample consisted of PBMCs or T cells enriched from blood (not recorded which). The gene calls are TRBV4-1 and TRBJ2-1; 12 positions agree with TRBD2. The CDR3 loop is CASSHRLAGDLEQFF. The CDR3 bases are TGCGCCAGCAGCCACCGACTAGCGGGAGATCTTGAGCAGTTCTTC.